Shown below are 20 T cell receptor beta chains from a single sample sequenced in a study of blood T cells in healthy people across ages. Primers used in a second PCR of about 6 to 11 cycles were a sample-barcoded 5' primer and a J-beta primer mix. TCRdb analysed the 5' RACE reads with MiXCR anew, one entry per CDR3 protein. Found here are 1.5 million to 2 million distinct CDR3 sequences, 40% to 55% of them singletons; the top ten hold about 2.1%. Sample: blood. The receptors were sampled from a middle-aged woman in good health.

This clonotype has only a few counts. V is TRBV18 and J is TRBJ2-7; D possibly corresponds to TRBD1 (6 bases). Germline loops: CDR1 KGHSH, CDR2 LQKENI. V lost 0 bases, J lost 6 bases, and 9 bases lay in between. This CDR3 contains 13 residues. CDR3 sequence: CASSPPGQREQYF. The CDR3, as DNA: TGTGCCAGCTCACCACCCGGACAGCGCGAGCAGTACTTC.

CDR3 residues: CSASRLAGDVTDTQYF. The CDR3 DNA sequence: TGCAGTGCTTCTCGACTAGCGGGGGACGTCACAGATACGCAGTATTTT. J is TRBJ2-3 and V is TRBV20-1; 12 nucleotides agree with TRBD2. From germline, CDR1 is DFQATT and CDR2 SNEGSKA (reference sequence). V shed 5 bases and J 2 bases; nucleotides not matched to a gene: 8. This CDR3 has 16 amino acids.

The V gene is TRBV2, the J gene TRBJ2-1; D gene uncertain. V lost 8 bases and J lost 6, with 11 bases in between. CDR1 and CDR2 (germline): SNHLY, FYNNEI. CDR3 length: 12 amino acids. The CDR3 bases are TGTGCCAGCGACGCGGCAGGCAATGAGCAGTTCTTC. This gives the protein CASDAAGNEQFF.

Note on this clonotype: Germline and junction disagree at one end, which may indicate a read error. The CDR3 region is CSARAGLQGTQYF. CDR3 bases: TGCAGCGCCCGCGCGGGGCTCCAAGGGACCCAGTACTTC. The chain combines TRBV29-1 with TRBJ2-5; D is perhaps TRBD2 (6 bases). Germline V CDR1 and CDR2: SQVTM, ANQGSEA. The CDR3 length is 13 residues.

The chain has TRBV11-2 and TRBJ1-2, with D hard to call. CDR3 size: 16 residues. Germline V lookup: CDR1 SGHAT, CDR2 FQNNGV. V was cut by 8 bases and J by 4 bases, with 23 bases left in between. CDR3 DNA sequence: TGTGCCAGCCTCAAGGCCGTGGAAGACAAAACCTATGGCTACACCTTC. Its translation: CASLKAVEDKTYGYTF.

This clonotype was recorded only once. The genes are TRBV3-1 and TRBJ1-5, with D possibly TRBD1 on 5 matching bases. CDR1 LGHDT and CDR2 YNNKEL come from the germline V gene (reference sequence). The CDR3 is made up of 14 amino acids. Deletions cut 7 bases from V and 5 bases from J, with 15 bases between. CDR3 coding DNA: TGTGCCAGCAACCGAAAGATGGGGGATCAGCCCCAGCATTTT. It is translated as CASNRKMGDQPQHF. Variable domain in full (rest from reference TRBV3-1 and TRBJ1-5): DTAVSQTPKYLVTQMGNDKSIKCEQNLGHDTMYWYKQDSKKFLKIMFSYNNKELIINETVPNRFSPKSPDKAHLNLHINSLELGDSAVYFCASNRKMGDQPQHFGDGTRLSIL.

The chain combines TRBV6-5 with TRBJ2-7, with 8 bases that match TRBD1. Trimming took 6 bases from V and 4 from J; bases not matched to a gene: 11. The CDR3 contains 15 residues. CDR1 is MNHEY, CDR2 SVGAGI, per germline. CDR3 protein: CASRTTGQGSYEQYF. CDR3 in DNA: TGTGCCAGCAGGACCACCGGACAGGGTTCATACGAGCAGTACTTC.

This clonotype was seen just once. This sequence joins TRBV7-9 and TRBJ1-5; D remains unclear. The CDR3 totals 15 residues. In germline, CDR1 is SEHNR, CDR2 FQNEAQ (reference sequence). Trimming took 4 bases from V and 1 from J, leaving 11 bases between them. CDR3 loop: CASSSHRGSNQPQHF. CDR3 bases: TGTGCCAGCAGCTCCCACCGGGGAAGCAATCAGCCCCAGCATTTT.

The genes are TRBV27 and TRBJ2-7; D gene ambiguous. V was cut by 7 bases and J by 2 bases, with 6 bases left in between. Germline CDR1 is MNHEY and CDR2 is SMNVEV (reference sequence). The CDR3 runs 11 residues. The CDR3 here is CASTPTYEQYF. The CDR3 nucleotides read TGTGCCAGCACCCCTACCTACGAGCAGTACTTC.

The chain combines TRBV2 with TRBJ2-3, with 8 bases aligning to TRBD2. V shed 6 bases and J 6 bases; nucleotides not matched to a gene: 14. CDR1 and CDR2 from the germline V gene are SNHLY and FYNNEI. There are 16 residues in the CDR3. CDR3 in amino acids: CASSEMRRGVSDTQYF. The CDR3 region has the DNA TGTGCCAGCAGCGAAATGCGGCGGGGGGTCTCGGATACGCAGTATTTT.

The gene calls are TRBV6-2 or TRBV6-3 and TRBJ2-1; TRBD2 aligns across 8 bases. Germline V gene sequence: CDR1 MNHEY, CDR2 SVGEGT. Trimming cost V 3 bases and J 8 bases; bases outside gene matches: 6. The CDR3 loop spans 14 amino acids. This CDR3 reads CASSYTSGGDEQFF. The CDR3, as DNA: TGTGCCAGCAGTTATACTAGCGGCGGGGATGAGCAGTTCTTC.

The rearrangement joins TRBV2 to TRBJ2-7; D perhaps matches TRBD1 (5 bases). The CDR3 length is 14 residues. The V gene lost 1 base and the J gene lost 6 bases, with 13 bases spanning the gap. The germline gives CDR1 SNHLY, CDR2 FYNNEI. The chain's CDR3 is CASSEGAGLGEQYF. CDR3 DNA sequence: TGTGCCAGCAGTGAAGGGGCAGGGTTGGGCGAGCAGTACTTC.

V usage is TRBV4-2 and J usage is TRBJ2-3; weak D call: TRBD1 (6 bases). Germline values: CDR1 LGHNA, CDR2 YNFKEQ. This CDR3 has 18 residues. The ends were cut back, 0 bases at V and 2 bases at J, with 18 bases in the middle. CDR3 residues: CASSQDPLGGLPTDTQYF. In DNA, the CDR3 is TGTGCCAGCAGCCAAGACCCCCTAGGGGGTTTACCCACAGATACGCAGTATTTT.

The V and J genes are TRBV3-1 and TRBJ1-2, with a tentative D call TRBD1 (5 bases). V was trimmed by 5 bases and J by 6 bases, leaving 10 bases between them. Germline CDR1 reads LGHDT; CDR2 reads YNNKEL (reference sequence). There are 12 residues in the CDR3. CDR3: CASSRGTDGYTF. The CDR3 DNA is TGTGCCAGCAGCAGGGGTACGGATGGCTACACCTTC.

This chain uses TRBV5-1 with TRBJ2-6; TRBD1 matches at 8 bases. Looked up from germline, CDR1 is SGHRS and CDR2 is YFSETQ. The J segment lost 0 bases and the V segment lost 6 bases, leaving 11 bases of the junction unmatched. The CDR3 is made up of 18 amino acids. The CDR3 DNA is TGCGCCAGCACCATAACGGACAGGGCCGCCTCTGGGGCCAACGTCCTGACTTTC. Protein: CASTITDRAASGANVLTF. Filled out from reference TRBV5-1 and TRBJ2-6, the complete variable domain reads KAGVTQTPRYLIKTRGQQVTLSCSPISGHRSVSWYQQTPGQGLQFLFEYFSETQRNKGNFPGRFSGRQFSNSRSEMNVSTLELGDSALYLCASTITDRAASGANVLTFGAGSRLTVL.

V is TRBV28 and J is TRBJ2-5; D is unclear. The V gene's germline CDR1 is MDHEN and CDR2 SYDVKM. With 5 bases removed from V and 2 bases from J, the gap between germline ends came to 15 bases. CDR3 length equals 15 residues. CDR3: CASSIRSAAQETQYF. CDR3 nucleotide sequence: TGTGCCAGCAGTATTAGGTCGGCAGCTCAAGAGACCCAGTACTTC. Complete variable domain (other parts from reference TRBV28 and TRBJ2-5): DVKVTQSSRYLVKRTGEKVFLECVQDMDHENMFWYRQDPGLGLRLIYFSYDVKMKEKGDIPEGYSVSREKKERFSLILESASTNQTSMYLCASSIRSAAQETQYFGPGTRLLVL.

The chain couples TRBV3-1 to TRBJ2-4; a weak D match, TRBD2 (5 bases). The DNA matches TRBJ2-7 better at its end, which makes the J call doubtful. The germline CDR1 and CDR2 sequences are LGHDT and YNNKEL (reference sequence). The CDR3 extends over 14 amino acids. The CDR3 DNA is TGTGCCAGCAGCCCGGCGGGTTTTAGCTACGAGCAGTACTTC. Its translation is CASSPAGFSYEQYF.

The chain has TRBV12-3 or TRBV12-4 and TRBJ2-3, with 12 bases identical to TRBD1. This CDR3 is 17 amino acids long. The V and J ends lost 2 bases and 2 bases, in that order; junction bases with no gene match: 5. CDR3: CASSLYGTGGITDTQYF. Here the CDR3 DNA reads TGTGCCAGCAGTTTATACGGGACAGGGGGCATCACAGATACGCAGTATTTT.

The chain has TRBV20-1 and TRBJ2-1, with TRBD2 identical over 7 bases. V dropped 3 bases and J dropped 4; count of bases not matched to a gene: 6. CDR1 and CDR2 (germline): DFQATT, SNEGSKA (reference sequence). This CDR3 has 14 amino acids. CDR3 DNA sequence: TGCAGTGCTAGTCCGGGGGGTGTTTACAATGAGCAGTTCTTC. Translation: CSASPGGVYNEQFF.

V is TRBV7-6 and J is TRBJ2-3, with 9 bases that match TRBD2. Germline-derived CDR1 and CDR2 are SGHVS and FNYEAQ. The CDR3 consists of 20 residues. V shed 4 bases and J 1 base; nucleotides not matched to a gene: 18. Here the CDR3 reads CASSSPSAGGRTGGTDTQYF. CDR3 sequence (DNA): TGTGCCAGCAGCTCACCCTCGGCGGGGGGGCGGACGGGTGGCACAGATACGCAGTATTTT.